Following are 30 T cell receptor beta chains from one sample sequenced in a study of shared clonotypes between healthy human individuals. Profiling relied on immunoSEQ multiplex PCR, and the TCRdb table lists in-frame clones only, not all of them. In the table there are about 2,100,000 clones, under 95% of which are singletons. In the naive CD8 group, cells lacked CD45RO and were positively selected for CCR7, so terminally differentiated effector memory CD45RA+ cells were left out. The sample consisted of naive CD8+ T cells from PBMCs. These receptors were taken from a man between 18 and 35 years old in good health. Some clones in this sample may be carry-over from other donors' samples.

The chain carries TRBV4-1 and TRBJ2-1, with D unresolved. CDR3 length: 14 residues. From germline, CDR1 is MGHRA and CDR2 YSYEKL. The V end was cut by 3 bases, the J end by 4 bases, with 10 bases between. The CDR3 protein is CASSHTKSYNEQFF. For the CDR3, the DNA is TGCGCCAGCAGCCATACCAAGTCATACAATGAGCAGTTCTTC.

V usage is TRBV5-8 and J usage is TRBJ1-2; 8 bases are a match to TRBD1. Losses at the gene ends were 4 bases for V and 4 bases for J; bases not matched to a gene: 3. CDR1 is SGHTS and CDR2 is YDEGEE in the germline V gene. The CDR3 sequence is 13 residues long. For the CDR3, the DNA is TGTGCCAGCAGCCGGGACAGGACCTATGGCTACACCTTC. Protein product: CASSRDRTYGYTF.

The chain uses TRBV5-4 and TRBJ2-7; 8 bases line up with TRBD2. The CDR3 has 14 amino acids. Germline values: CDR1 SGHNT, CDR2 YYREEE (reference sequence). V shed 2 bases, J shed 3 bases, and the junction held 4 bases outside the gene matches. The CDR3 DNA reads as TGTGCCAGCAGCTTCGGACTAGCAGACTACGAGCAGTACTTC. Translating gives CASSFGLADYEQYF.

The CDR3 nucleotides read TGTGCCAGCAGTTTTTTCGGAAACTACGAGCAGTACTTC. It is translated as CASSFFGNYEQYF. The V call is TRBV27, the J call TRBJ2-7; D call uncertain. Trimming took off 3 bases at V and 3 bases at J, with 9 bases between the two ends. Germline V CDR1 and CDR2: MNHEY, SMNVEV (reference sequence). The CDR3 spans 13 residues.

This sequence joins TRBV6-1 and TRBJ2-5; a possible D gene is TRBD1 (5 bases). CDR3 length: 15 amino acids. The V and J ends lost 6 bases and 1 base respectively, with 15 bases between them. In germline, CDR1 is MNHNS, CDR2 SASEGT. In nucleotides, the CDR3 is TGTGCCAGCAGGCCTACGGACACTCCCCAAGAGACCCAGTACTTC. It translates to CASRPTDTPQETQYF.

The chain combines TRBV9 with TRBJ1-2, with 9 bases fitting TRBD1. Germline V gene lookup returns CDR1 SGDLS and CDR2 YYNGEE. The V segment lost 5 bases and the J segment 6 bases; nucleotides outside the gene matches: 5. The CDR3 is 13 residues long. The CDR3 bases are TGTGCCAGCAGGGGACAGGGTCATCATGGCTACACCTTC. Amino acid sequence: CASRGQGHHGYTF. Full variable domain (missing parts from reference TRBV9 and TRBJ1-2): DSGVTQTPKHLITATGQRVTLRCSPRSGDLSVYWYQQSLDQGLQFLIQYYNGEERAKGNILERFSAQQFPDLHSELNLSSLELGDSALYFCASRGQGHHGYTFGSGTRLTVV.

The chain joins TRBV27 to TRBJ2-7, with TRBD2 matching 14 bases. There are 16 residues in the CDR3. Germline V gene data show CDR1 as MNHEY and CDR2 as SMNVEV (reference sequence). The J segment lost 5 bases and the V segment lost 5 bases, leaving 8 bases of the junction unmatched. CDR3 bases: TGTGCCAGCAGTCTCGGGACTAGCGGGAGTATCGACGAGCAGTACTTC. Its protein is CASSLGTSGSIDEQYF.

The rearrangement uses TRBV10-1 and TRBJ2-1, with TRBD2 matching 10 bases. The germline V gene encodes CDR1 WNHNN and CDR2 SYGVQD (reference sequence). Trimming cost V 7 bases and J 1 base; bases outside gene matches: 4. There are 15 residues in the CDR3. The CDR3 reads CASIRSGRSYNEQFF. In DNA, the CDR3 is TGCGCCAGCATACGTAGCGGGAGGTCCTACAATGAGCAGTTCTTC.

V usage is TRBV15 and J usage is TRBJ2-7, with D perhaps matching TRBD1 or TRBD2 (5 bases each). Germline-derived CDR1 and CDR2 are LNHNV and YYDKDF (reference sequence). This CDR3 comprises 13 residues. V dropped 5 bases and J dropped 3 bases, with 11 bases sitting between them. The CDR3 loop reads CATSPRGFYEQYF. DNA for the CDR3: TGTGCCACCAGCCCCCGGGGCTTCTACGAGCAGTACTTC.

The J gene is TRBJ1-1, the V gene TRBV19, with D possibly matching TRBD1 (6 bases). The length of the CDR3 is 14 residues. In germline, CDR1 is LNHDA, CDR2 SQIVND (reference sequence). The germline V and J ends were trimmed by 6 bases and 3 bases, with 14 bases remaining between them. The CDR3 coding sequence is TGTGCCAGTAGGCAGGACAGAGAGTACACTGAAGCTTTCTTT. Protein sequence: CASRQDREYTEAFF. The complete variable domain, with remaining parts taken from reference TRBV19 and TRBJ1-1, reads DGGITQSPKYLFRKEGQNVTLSCEQNLNHDAMYWYRQDPGQGLRLIYYSQIVNDFQKGDIAEGYSVSREKKESFPLTVTSAQKNPTAFYLCASRQDREYTEAFFGQGTRLTVV.

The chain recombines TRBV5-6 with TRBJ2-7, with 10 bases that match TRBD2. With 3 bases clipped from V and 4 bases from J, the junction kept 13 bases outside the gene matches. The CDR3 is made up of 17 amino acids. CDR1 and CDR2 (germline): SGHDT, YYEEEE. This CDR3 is CASSWGLAGDKRYEQYF. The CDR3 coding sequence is TGTGCCAGCAGCTGGGGGCTAGCGGGAGACAAGCGGTACGAGCAGTACTTC.

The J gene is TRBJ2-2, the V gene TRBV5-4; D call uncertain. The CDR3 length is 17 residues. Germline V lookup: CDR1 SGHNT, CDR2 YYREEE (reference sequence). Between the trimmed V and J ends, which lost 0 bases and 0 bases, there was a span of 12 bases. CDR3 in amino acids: CASSLEVETPNTGELFF. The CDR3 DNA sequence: TGTGCCAGCAGCTTGGAAGTCGAAACTCCGAACACCGGGGAGCTGTTTTTT. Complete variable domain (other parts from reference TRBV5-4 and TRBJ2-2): ETGVTQSPTHLIKTRGQQVTLRCSSQSGHNTVSWYQQALGQGPQFIFQYYREEENGRGNFPPRFSGLQFPNYSSELNVNALELDDSALYLCASSLEVETPNTGELFFGEGSRLTVL.

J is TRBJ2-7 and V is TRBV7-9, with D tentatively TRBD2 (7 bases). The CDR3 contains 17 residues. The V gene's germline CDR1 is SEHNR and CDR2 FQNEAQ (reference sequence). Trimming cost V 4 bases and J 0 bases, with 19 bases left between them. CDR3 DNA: TGTGCCAGCAGCTCCAATCAGGGGCTAGCGGACTCCTACGAGCAGTACTTC. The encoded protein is CASSSNQGLADSYEQYF.

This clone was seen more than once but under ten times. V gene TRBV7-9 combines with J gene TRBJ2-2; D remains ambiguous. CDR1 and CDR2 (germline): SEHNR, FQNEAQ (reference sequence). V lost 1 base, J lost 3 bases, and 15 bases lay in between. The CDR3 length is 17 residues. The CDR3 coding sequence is TGTGCCAGCAGCTTAGGCCGGATCGTGGTGGACACCGGGGAGCTGTTTTTT. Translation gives CASSLGRIVVDTGELFF.

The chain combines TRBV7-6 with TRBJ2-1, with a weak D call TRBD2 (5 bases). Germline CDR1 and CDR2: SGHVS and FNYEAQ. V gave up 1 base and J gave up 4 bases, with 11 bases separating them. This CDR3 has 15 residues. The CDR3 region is CASSLGTAGYNEQFF. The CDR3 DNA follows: TGTGCCAGCAGCTTAGGTACGGCGGGTTACAATGAGCAGTTCTTC.

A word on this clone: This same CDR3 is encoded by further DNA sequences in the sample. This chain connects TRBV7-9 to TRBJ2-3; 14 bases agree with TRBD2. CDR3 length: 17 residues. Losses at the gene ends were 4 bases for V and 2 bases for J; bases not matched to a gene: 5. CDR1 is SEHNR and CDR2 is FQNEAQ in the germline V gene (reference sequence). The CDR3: CASSSRTSGRTTDTQYF. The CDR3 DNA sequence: TGTGCCAGCAGCTCCCGGACTAGCGGGAGGACCACAGATACGCAGTATTTT.

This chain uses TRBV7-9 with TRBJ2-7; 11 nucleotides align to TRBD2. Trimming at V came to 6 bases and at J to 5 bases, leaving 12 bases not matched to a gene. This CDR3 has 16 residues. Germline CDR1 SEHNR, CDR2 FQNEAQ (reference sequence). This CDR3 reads CASSFQTSGRGDEQYF. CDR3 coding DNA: TGTGCCAGCAGTTTCCAAACTAGCGGGAGAGGCGACGAGCAGTACTTC. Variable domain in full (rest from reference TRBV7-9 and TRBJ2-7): DTGVSQNPRHKITKRGQNVTFRCDPISEHNRLYWYRQTLGQGPEFLTYFQNEAQLEKSRLLSDRFSAERPKGSFSTLEIQRTEQGDSAMYLCASSFQTSGRGDEQYFGPGTRLTVT.

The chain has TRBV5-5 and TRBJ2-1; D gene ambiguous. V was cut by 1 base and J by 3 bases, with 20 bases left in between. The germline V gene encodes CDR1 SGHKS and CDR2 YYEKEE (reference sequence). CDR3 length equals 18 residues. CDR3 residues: CASSLIRGPPPNYNEQFF. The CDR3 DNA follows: TGTGCCAGCAGCTTGATTCGTGGGCCCCCTCCGAACTACAATGAGCAGTTCTTC. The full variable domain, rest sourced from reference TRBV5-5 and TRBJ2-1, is DAGVTQSPTHLIKTRGQQVTLRCSPISGHKSVSWYQQVLGQGPQFIFQYYEKEERGRGNFPDRFSARQFPNYSSELNVNALLLGDSALYLCASSLIRGPPPNYNEQFFGPGTRLTVL.

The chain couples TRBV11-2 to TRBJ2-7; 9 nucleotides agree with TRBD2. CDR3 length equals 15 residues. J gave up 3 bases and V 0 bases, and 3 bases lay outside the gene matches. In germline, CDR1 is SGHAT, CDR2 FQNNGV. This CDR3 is CASSLETSGFYEQYF. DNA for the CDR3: TGTGCCAGCAGCTTAGAGACTAGCGGATTCTACGAGCAGTACTTC.

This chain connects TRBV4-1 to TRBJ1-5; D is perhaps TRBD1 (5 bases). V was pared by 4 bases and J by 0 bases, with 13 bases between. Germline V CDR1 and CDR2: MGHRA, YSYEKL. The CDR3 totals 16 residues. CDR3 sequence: CASSRLDSYSNQPQHF. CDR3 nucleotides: TGCGCCAGCAGCCGACTTGACAGCTATAGCAATCAGCCCCAGCATTTT.

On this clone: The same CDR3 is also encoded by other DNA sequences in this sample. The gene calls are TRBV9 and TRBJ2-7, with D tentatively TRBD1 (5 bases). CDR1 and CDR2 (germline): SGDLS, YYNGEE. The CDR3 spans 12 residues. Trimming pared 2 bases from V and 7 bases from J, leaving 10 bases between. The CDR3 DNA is TGTGCCAGCAGCGTGCAGGGTGGAGAGCAGTACTTC. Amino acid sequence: CASSVQGGEQYF.

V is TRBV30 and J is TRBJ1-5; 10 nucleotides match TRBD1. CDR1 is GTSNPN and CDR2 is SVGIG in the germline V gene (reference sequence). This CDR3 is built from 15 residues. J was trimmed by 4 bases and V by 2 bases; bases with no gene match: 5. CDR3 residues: CAWSMGTGVNQPQHF. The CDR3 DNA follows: TGTGCCTGGAGTATGGGGACAGGGGTAAATCAGCCCCAGCATTTT.

CDR3 loop: CASSKGLAGAYEQYF. DNA for the CDR3: TGTGCCAGCAGTAAGGGACTAGCGGGAGCCTACGAGCAGTACTTC. This chain links TRBV7-9 with TRBJ2-7; 14 bases are shared with TRBD2. CDR1 is SEHNR, CDR2 FQNEAQ, per germline (reference sequence). The CDR3 runs 15 residues. Trimming removed 6 bases from V and 2 bases from J; junction bases left unmatched: 3.

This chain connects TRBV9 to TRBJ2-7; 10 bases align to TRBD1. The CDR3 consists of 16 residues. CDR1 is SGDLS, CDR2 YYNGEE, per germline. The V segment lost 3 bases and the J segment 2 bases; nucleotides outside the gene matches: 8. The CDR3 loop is CASSDSGQGSTYEQYF. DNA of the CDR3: TGTGCCAGCAGCGACTCGGGACAGGGGTCGACCTACGAGCAGTACTTC.

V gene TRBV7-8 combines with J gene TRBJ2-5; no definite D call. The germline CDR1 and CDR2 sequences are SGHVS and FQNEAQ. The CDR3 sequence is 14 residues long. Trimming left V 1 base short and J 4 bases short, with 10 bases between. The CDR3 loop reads CASSLDLVVETQYF. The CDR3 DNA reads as TGTGCCAGCAGCTTAGACCTAGTGGTAGAGACCCAGTACTTC.

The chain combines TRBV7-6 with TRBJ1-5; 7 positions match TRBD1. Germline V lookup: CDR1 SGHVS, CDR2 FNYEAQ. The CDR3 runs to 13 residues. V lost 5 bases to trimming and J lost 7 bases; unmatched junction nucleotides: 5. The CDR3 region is CASSPDREQPQHF. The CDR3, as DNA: TGTGCCAGCAGCCCTGACAGGGAACAGCCCCAGCATTTT.

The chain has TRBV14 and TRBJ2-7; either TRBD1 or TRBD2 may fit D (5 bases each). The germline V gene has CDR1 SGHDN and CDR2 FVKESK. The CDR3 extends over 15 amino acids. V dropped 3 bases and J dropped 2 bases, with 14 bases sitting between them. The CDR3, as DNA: TGTGCCAGCAGCCAGAGAGGCAGGGACGCCTACGAGCAGTACTTC. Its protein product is CASSQRGRDAYEQYF. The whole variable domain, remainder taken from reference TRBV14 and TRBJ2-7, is EAGVTQFPSHSVIEKGQTVTLRCDPISGHDNLYWYRRVMGKEIKFLLHFVKESKQDESGMPNNRFLAERTGGTYSTLKVQPAELEDSGVYFCASSQRGRDAYEQYFGPGTRLTVT.

CDR3 sequence: CASSHPGVGGSGNTIYF. The CDR3 coding sequence is TGTGCCAGCAGCCATCCCGGGGTAGGGGGCTCTGGAAACACCATATATTTT. This sequence joins TRBV4-2 and TRBJ1-3; D is possibly TRBD1 (6 bases). The CDR3 extends over 17 amino acids. Between the trimmed V and J ends, which lost 3 bases and 0 bases, there was a span of 15 bases. CDR1 is LGHNA and CDR2 is YNFKEQ in the germline V gene.

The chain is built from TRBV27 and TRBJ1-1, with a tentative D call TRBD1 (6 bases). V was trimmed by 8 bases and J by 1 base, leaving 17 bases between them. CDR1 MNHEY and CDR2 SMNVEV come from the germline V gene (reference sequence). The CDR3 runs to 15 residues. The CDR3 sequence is CASPGRDMENTEAFF. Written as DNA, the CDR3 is TGTGCCAGCCCAGGGAGGGACATGGAGAACACTGAAGCTTTCTTT.

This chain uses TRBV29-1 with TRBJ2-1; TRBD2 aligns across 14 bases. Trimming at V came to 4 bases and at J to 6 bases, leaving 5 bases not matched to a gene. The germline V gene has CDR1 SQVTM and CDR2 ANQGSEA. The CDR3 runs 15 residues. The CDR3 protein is CSVGLAGGPINEQFF. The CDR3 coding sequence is TGCAGCGTTGGACTAGCGGGAGGGCCTATCAATGAGCAGTTCTTC.